This T cell receptor (beta chain) was found in a study of PD-L1 blockade in urothelial cancer. Each patient gave between 1 and 8 samples, pretreatment and on-treatment. This CDR3 region has 16 residues. Germline V gene sequence: CDR1 SQVTM, CDR2 ANQGSEA. Losses at the gene ends were 4 bases for V and 0 bases for J; bases not matched to a gene: 7. Clones were sequenced by immunoSEQ multiplex PCR, and TCRdb holds only the in-frame ones, with some missing. The data contain roughly 60,000 clones, about 80% of them singletons. The TCR originated in a man aged 70-80 years with urothelial cancer. The starting material was PBMCs, obtained around atezolizumab (anti-PD-L1) treatment. The rearrangement joins TRBV29-1 to TRBJ1-2; TRBD1 matches at 11 bases. CDR3 nucleotide sequence: TGCAGCGTTGGGTTCGGACAGGGGGCCACTAACTATGGCTACACCTTC. Protein product: CSVGFGQGATNYGYTF.